This T cell receptor (beta chain) was sequenced for a study of blood T cell repertoires in COVID-19. The wider study: Acute and convalescent COVID-19 specimens originated in the United States, Italy and Spain.

V lost 0 bases to trimming and J lost 4 bases, with 9 bases between them. This CDR3 is built from 14 residues. Germline V gene sequence: CDR1 KGHSH, CDR2 LQKENI. In the authors' methods: It was from reference gene primer amplification that nucleated cell counts were estimated. Clones were sequenced by immunoSEQ multiplex PCR, and TCRdb holds only the in-frame ones, with some missing. The V and J calls and clone size come from that table; D and trimming were worked out from the DNA. Of about 230,000 clones in the sample, roughly nine tenths are singletons; the top ten hold 10% to 15%. This chain joins TRBV18 and TRBJ2-5, with D unresolved. The specimen was peripheral blood. The clonotype originates from a woman aged 18-30 years who had recovered from COVID-19. As DNA, the CDR3 is TGTGCCAGCTCACCACCGTCAATGAGAGAGACCCAGTACTTC. Translated: CASSPPSMRETQYF.